Below, one TCR beta chain is given with its context. The antigen remains unidentified. Together with a sample-barcoded 5' primer, a J-beta primer mix was included in a second PCR lasting roughly 6 to 12 cycles. All cDNA molecules were each tagged by a template-switch adaptor with 12 random nucleotides. MiXCR, run by TCRdb on the 5' RACE reads, gives a single entry per CDR3 protein. The sample includes about 770,000 distinct CDR3 sequences, under 45% of them seen just once. This specimen belongs to a study of blood T cells in healthy people across ages. General observations from the study: The CMV status of each donor remained undetermined, and this could have confounded shifts in expanded clonotypes. Diversity estimates from one million T cells were considered underestimates.

The CDR3 runs to 13 residues. The germline V and J ends were trimmed by 3 bases and 6 bases, with 13 bases remaining between them. The germline CDR1 and CDR2 sequences are SGHNT and YYREEE (reference sequence). This chain connects TRBV5-4 to TRBJ2-7; D remains unclear. This clonotype was obtained from a man between 60 and 70 years old in good health. The sequencing sample was made of blood. In DNA form, the CDR3 reads TGTGCCAGCAGCTGGGGAAGGTCCACCGAGCAGTACTTC. Its translation is CASSWGRSTEQYF.